This record covers a single T cell receptor (beta chain). Its antigen is not known. The data were taken from a study of T cells expressing NK-cell markers. From germline, CDR1 is LGHNA and CDR2 YSLEER. This CDR3 is 17 amino acids long. General observations from the study: In several donors, dominant clonotypes made up about 28.3-60.1% of CD3+CD56-NKG2C+ cells.

Using the 5' RACE reads, TCRdb records one entry per CDR3 protein without DNA. The sample totals 550,000 or so distinct CDR3 sequences. The genes are TRBV4-3 and TRBJ2-2; TCRdb returns TRBD2, unconfirmable since there is no DNA. Sequencing used blood T cells: a sorted CD56 or NKG2C T cell subset, CD4+ or CD8+ T cells, or bulk PBMC T cells (not recorded which). The TCR was taken from a man aged 18 to 29 in good health. The CDR3 reads CASSQELTSGRTGELFF.